This record looks at one TCR beta chain sequence and its context. This record comes from a study of blood T cell repertoires in COVID-19. About the study: The study drew acute and convalescent COVID-19 samples from the United States, Italy and Spain.

This CDR3 is 15 amino acids long. Unmatched junction bases numbered 4, after V lost 0 bases and J lost 4 bases. Germline V CDR1 and CDR2: SGHAT, FQNNGV. The authors' processing: The assay estimated nucleated cells by amplifying reference gene primers. Assay: immunoSEQ multiplex PCR; the TCRdb copy retains only in-frame clones and omits some. The DNA was the basis for D and trimming; V, J and clone size are from that table. The sample consists of approximately 200,000 clones, more than 65% of them appearing once. The sequenced sample was peripheral blood. V and J are TRBV11-2 and TRBJ1-1; TRBD1 aligns across 8 bases. This TCR came from a young woman who had recovered from COVID-19. CDR3 nucleotide sequence: TGTGCCAGCAGCTTAGAGATTACAGGGGGCACTGAAGCTTTCTTT. Protein: CASSLEITGGTEAFF.